This T cell receptor (beta chain) originates from a study of T cells in Graves' hyperthyroidism and ophthalmopathy. Overall study: Peripheral blood was acquired at first diagnosis, ahead of any therapy whatsoever. General study results and limits: Blood also held most thyroid clonotypes expanded beyond 0.001.

This CDR3 contains 15 residues. From germline, CDR1 is SGHTA and CDR2 FQGNSA. Trimming stripped 5 bases from V and 4 bases from J, with 17 bases between. Amplified TCR beta CDR3 regions came from RNA transcripts. First-round RT-PCR targeting the TCR CDR3 was performed with the HTBI primer set. MiXCR, applied by TCRdb to the multiplex PCR reads, yields one record per CDR3 protein. The sample holds 750,000 to 900,000 distinct CDR3 sequences; around 38% are singletons and the top ten take about 8.9%. Source material for PBMCs was around 10 ml fresh peripheral blood. In the case of this clonotype: What it binds is unknown.

This chain uses TRBV7-2 with TRBJ1-2; possibly TRBD1 for D (6 bases). The receptor's source is a young man with Graves' hyperthyroidism. Sequencing was carried out using blood. As DNA, the CDR3 is TGTGCCAGCAGCACCTGGGGGGGGGGCATCTATGGCTACACCTTC. Translating it yields CASSTWGGGIYGYTF.